This TCR beta chain comes out of a study of blood T cell repertoires in COVID-19. The wider study: Acute and convalescent COVID-19 samples came from the United States, Italy and Spain. The analysed material was cDNA or gDNA that came from T cells, B-cell-depleted T cells, or PBMCs.

How the authors handled the data: For nucleated cells, counts were estimated from reference gene primer amplification. Measured with immunoSEQ multiplex PCR; TCRdb has only the in-frame clones, and not every one. The D gene and trimming were derived from the DNA, and the V and J assignments and clone size from that table. This sample has 200,000 to 250,000 clones, with around 88% found just once. The CDR3 length is 16 residues. Germline V lookup: CDR1 SGHNT, CDR2 YYREEE (reference sequence). V lost 4 bases, J lost 1 base, and 16 bases lay in between. The specimen was peripheral blood. The sequence came from a man in his fifties with active or convalescent COVID-19. The rearrangement joins TRBV5-4 to TRBJ2-3; D may be TRBD2 (6 bases). This chain's CDR3 is CASSGRSPLGTDTQYF. DNA for the CDR3: TGTGCCAGCAGCGGGAGGTCCCCCCTGGGCACAGATACGCAGTATTTT.